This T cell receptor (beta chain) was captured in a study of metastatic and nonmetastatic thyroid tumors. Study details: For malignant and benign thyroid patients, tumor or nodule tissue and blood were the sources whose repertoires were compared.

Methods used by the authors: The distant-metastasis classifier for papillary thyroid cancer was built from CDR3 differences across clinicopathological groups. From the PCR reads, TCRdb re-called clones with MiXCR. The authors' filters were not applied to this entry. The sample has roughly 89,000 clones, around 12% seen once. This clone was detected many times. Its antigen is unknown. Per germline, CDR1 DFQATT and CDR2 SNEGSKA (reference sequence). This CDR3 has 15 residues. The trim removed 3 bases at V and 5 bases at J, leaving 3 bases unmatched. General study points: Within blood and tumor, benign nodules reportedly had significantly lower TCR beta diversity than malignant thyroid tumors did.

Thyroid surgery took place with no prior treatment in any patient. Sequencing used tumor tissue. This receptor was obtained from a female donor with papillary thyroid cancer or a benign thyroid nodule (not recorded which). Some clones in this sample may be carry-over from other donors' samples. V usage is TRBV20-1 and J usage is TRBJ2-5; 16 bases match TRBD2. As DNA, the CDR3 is TGCAGTGCTAGTCCGGGACTAGCGGGAGGGGAGACCCAGTACTTC. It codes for CSASPGLAGGETQYF.